One and the same sample provided the 28 T cell receptor beta chains below, sequenced in a study of blood T cells in healthy people across ages. Together with a sample-barcoded 5' primer, a J-beta primer mix was included in a second PCR lasting about 7 to 11 cycles. From the 5' RACE reads, TCRdb called clonotypes with MiXCR, one entry per CDR3 protein. The sample holds roughly 1.9 million distinct CDR3 sequences, approximately 40% seen once. Sequenced sample: blood. The origin of the receptors is a human donor in good health.

Worth noting for this clonotype: The junction and the germline gene differ at one end; a read error may be behind it. The chain carries TRBV4-3 and TRBJ1-4; TRBD1 is a possible D gene (6 bases). The germline gives CDR1 LGHNA, CDR2 YSLEER. The CDR3 covers 18 residues. CDR3 protein: CASSQIPGAGGTNEKRFF. The DNA for the CDR3 is TGCGCCAGCAGTCAGATCCCAGGGGCAGGCGGGACTAATGAAAAACGGTTTTTT.

This chain uses TRBV7-2 with TRBJ2-1, with 11 bases fitting TRBD2. Germline-derived CDR1 and CDR2 are SGHTA and FQGNSA. V lost 3 bases to trimming and J lost 8 bases; unmatched junction nucleotides: 3. This CDR3 region has 14 residues. CDR3 nucleotide sequence: TGTGCCAGCAGCTTCCAACTAGCGGGGGATGAGCAGTTCTTC. Encoded protein: CASSFQLAGDEQFF.

Only a few counts were recorded for this clonotype. The V gene is TRBV27, the J gene TRBJ2-3; 16 bases are a match to TRBD2. Trimming cost V 5 bases and J 4 bases; bases outside gene matches: 9. The CDR3 is 18 amino acids. Germline lookup yields CDR1 MNHEY and CDR2 SMNVEV (reference sequence). The CDR3 loop is CASSPWGLAGGPADTQYF. The DNA of the CDR3 is TGTGCCAGCAGTCCATGGGGACTAGCGGGGGGGCCTGCAGATACGCAGTATTTT.

In this sample, this clonotype turned up a few times. This chain links TRBV7-9 with TRBJ2-7; 7 positions agree with TRBD1. V gave up 4 bases and J gave up 0 bases; unmatched junction bases: 6. Looked up from germline, CDR1 is SEHNR and CDR2 is FQNEAQ (reference sequence). The CDR3 runs to 15 residues. CDR3 sequence reads: CASSSDRVGSYEQYF. The DNA for the CDR3 is TGTGCCAGCAGCTCCGACAGGGTAGGCTCCTACGAGCAGTACTTC.

This clonotype was seen a few times. V gene TRBV10-3 combines with J gene TRBJ1-4; 9 positions match TRBD1. The CDR3 covers 16 residues. Germline V gene lookup returns CDR1 ENHRY and CDR2 SYGVKD. J lost 0 bases, V lost 4 bases, and 3 bases had no gene match. CDR3 bases: TGTGCCATCAGTGCCGACAGGGGGACAACTAATGAAAAACTGTTTTTT. Encoded protein: CAISADRGTTNEKLFF.

This clonotype showed up just a few times. CDR3 sequence: CASSQGGLGNQPQHF. The CDR3 DNA follows: TGTGCCAGCAGCCAAGGGGGGCTCGGCAATCAGCCCCAGCATTTT. The genes are TRBV12-3 or TRBV12-4 and TRBJ1-5; weak D call: TRBD1 (6 bases). The CDR3 is 15 amino acids. With 6 bases removed from V and 2 bases from J, the gap between germline ends came to 14 bases.

V gene TRBV7-2 combines with J gene TRBJ2-7; a weak D match, TRBD1 (5 bases). Germline values: CDR1 SGHTA, CDR2 FQGNSA. The V and J ends lost 5 bases and 2 bases respectively, with 13 bases between them. The CDR3 covers 14 residues. In DNA form, the CDR3 reads TGTGCCAGCAGCCGTAAGACAGACGCCTACGAGCAGTACTTC. Its translation is CASSRKTDAYEQYF.

The rearrangement links TRBV12-3 or TRBV12-4 to TRBJ2-1, with 7 bases that match TRBD1. Losses at the gene ends were 6 bases for V and 4 bases for J; bases not matched to a gene: 9. The CDR3 length is 15 residues. CDR3 amino acids: CASSQHDRVYNEQFF. The CDR3 region has the DNA TGTGCCAGCAGCCAACATGACAGGGTTTACAATGAGCAGTTCTTC.

The V gene is TRBV6-1, the J gene TRBJ2-1, with 10 bases matching TRBD2. After removal of 0 bases from V and 5 bases from J, the junction contained 4 bases not matched to a gene. This CDR3 comprises 16 residues. Germline CDR1 reads MNHNS; CDR2 reads SASEGT. The CDR3 protein is CASSEALAGEHNEQFF. In DNA, the CDR3 is TGTGCCAGCAGTGAAGCGCTAGCGGGGGAGCACAATGAGCAGTTCTTC.

A word on this clonotype: A read error may explain this, as a much larger clone is one base away. The chain uses TRBV29-1 and TRBJ2-1, with D unclear. The J call could be wrong; TRBJ2-7 is a better fit for the DNA end. There are 13 residues in the CDR3. Germline-derived CDR1 and CDR2 are SQVTM and ANQGSEA. The CDR3 coding sequence is TGCAGCGGCTACAAAAGGCCCTACAATGAGCAGTACTTC. It is translated as CSGYKRPYNEQYF.

This clonotype was seen only a few times. This chain links TRBV6-5 with TRBJ1-2; the match to TRBD1 covers 9 bases. This CDR3 region has 12 residues. From germline, CDR1 is MNHEY and CDR2 SVGAGI. V trimming: 9 bases; J trimming: 8 bases; junction bases outside the gene matches: 7. DNA of the CDR3: TGTGCCAGTACAGGGGGCATAGGCGGCTACACCTTC. This gives the protein CASTGGIGGYTF.

The chain has TRBV3-1 and TRBJ1-2; D call uncertain. V gave up 4 bases and J gave up 4 bases, with 10 bases separating them. Germline V gives CDR1 LGHDT, CDR2 YNNKEL (reference sequence). CDR3 length: 13 residues. The CDR3: CASSPGWAYGYTF. The CDR3 bases are TGTGCCAGCAGCCCGGGCTGGGCCTATGGCTACACCTTC.

V usage is TRBV5-5 and J usage is TRBJ2-1, with 7 bases aligning to TRBD2. J was trimmed by 4 bases and V by 4 bases; bases with no gene match: 8. The CDR3 consists of 15 residues. CDR1 and CDR2 (germline): SGHKS, YYEKEE (reference sequence). Here the CDR3 reads CASSLSAGVYNEQFF. The CDR3 DNA reads TGTGCCAGCAGCCTGTCGGCGGGGGTGTACAATGAGCAGTTCTTC. Combining the CDR3 with reference TRBV5-5 and TRBJ2-1 gives the whole variable domain DAGVTQSPTHLIKTRGQQVTLRCSPISGHKSVSWYQQVLGQGPQFIFQYYEKEERGRGNFPDRFSARQFPNYSSELNVNALLLGDSALYLCASSLSAGVYNEQFFGPGTRLTVL.

The J gene is TRBJ2-7, the V gene TRBV4-3; 7 bases fit TRBD2. The ends lost 0 bases at V and 6 bases at J; junction bases unmatched: 8. Germline CDR1 and CDR2: LGHNA and YSLEER. The CDR3 is 15 amino acids. The DNA for the CDR3 is TGCGCCAGCAGCCAAGATTTAATTTGGACTAGCGAGCAGTACTTC. Translating gives CASSQDLIWTSEQYF.

The chain has TRBV4-3 and TRBJ2-3; D is perhaps TRBD2 (5 bases). CDR1 LGHNA and CDR2 YSLEER come from the germline V gene. V gave up 0 bases and J gave up 6 bases, with 13 bases separating them. CDR3 length: 15 amino acids. The CDR3 region has the DNA TGCGCCAGCAGCCAAGACCCCATGGGAGCGGATACGCAGTATTTT. Protein: CASSQDPMGADTQYF.

In this sample, this clonotype turned up many times. The V and J genes are TRBV7-9 and TRBJ2-3; D possibly corresponds to TRBD2 (6 bases). In germline, CDR1 is SEHNR, CDR2 FQNEAQ (reference sequence). The CDR3 contains 15 residues. V dropped 6 bases and J dropped 3 bases, with 16 bases sitting between them. Written as DNA, the CDR3 is TGTGCCAGCAGGCCTCCGGGACTTCCAACAGATACGCAGTATTTT. Translating it yields CASRPPGLPTDTQYF.

J is TRBJ1-1 and V is TRBV28, with TRBD1 matching over 8 bases. Germline V gives CDR1 MDHEN, CDR2 SYDVKM. Germline trimming cut 4 bases from V and 0 bases from J; bases unmatched to any gene: 4. This CDR3 has 15 residues. CDR3 residues: CASSSTGDMNTEAFF. The CDR3 bases are TGTGCCAGCAGTTCGACAGGGGATATGAACACTGAAGCTTTCTTT.

The V and J genes are TRBV28 and TRBJ1-1; D not certain. With 6 bases removed from V and 10 bases from J, the gap between germline ends came to 18 bases. There are 13 residues in the CDR3. CDR1 and CDR2 from the germline V gene are MDHEN and SYDVKM. The CDR3 protein is CASRSNGGPGAFF. CDR3 DNA: TGTGCCAGCAGGTCAAATGGAGGGCCGGGAGCTTTCTTT.

The J gene is TRBJ1-6, the V gene TRBV12-3 or TRBV12-4; D gene uncertain. With 5 bases removed from V and 9 bases from J, the gap between germline ends came to 11 bases. There are 13 residues in the CDR3. The CDR3 sequence is CASSADGISPLHF. DNA for the CDR3: TGTGCCAGCAGTGCTGACGGAATTTCACCCCTCCACTTT.

About this clonotype itself: In this CDR3 the conserved last residue, phenylalanine or tryptophan, is missing, so a read error is likely. The rearrangement uses TRBV11-2 and TRBJ2-5, with D unresolved. The germline CDR1 and CDR2 sequences are SGHAT and FQNNGV. V lost 1 base and J 4 bases, leaving 4 bases between the germline ends. This CDR3 has 12 amino acids. The CDR3 loop reads CASSLGRETQYY. The CDR3 coding sequence is TGTGCCAGCAGCTTAGGAAGAGAGACCCAGTACTAC.

There are a few counts of this clonotype. The rearrangement links TRBV29-1 to TRBJ2-5, with D possibly being TRBD1 (6 bases). Trimming left V 7 bases short and J 3 bases short, with 12 bases between. The CDR3 spans 12 residues. The germline V gene has CDR1 SQVTM and CDR2 ANQGSEA. In DNA, the CDR3 is TGCAGCGGTGTGGCAGGGGAAGAGACCCAGTACTTC. Its protein product is CSGVAGEETQYF.

This clonotype has only a few counts. This sequence joins TRBV5-1 and TRBJ1-4; D is ambiguous. The V end lost 4 bases, the J end lost 5 bases, and 12 bases lay between the germline ends. Germline assignment: CDR1 SGHRS and CDR2 YFSETQ. There are 14 residues in the CDR3. The CDR3 bases are TGCGCCAGCAGCCCAATAAGTGGGAATGAAAAACTGTTTTTT. Amino acid sequence: CASSPISGNEKLFF.

The chain links TRBV4-1 to TRBJ1-6; D is ambiguous. Germline V CDR1 and CDR2: MGHRA, YSYEKL. V lost 3 bases and J lost 9, with 9 bases in between. The CDR3 is 13 amino acids. CDR3 DNA: TGCGCCAGCAGCCAGTCGCTTAGTTCACCCCTCCACTTT. Its translation is CASSQSLSSPLHF.

This clonotype has more than one count but fewer than ten. The chain carries TRBV3-1 and TRBJ2-3; D is possibly TRBD1 (6 bases). The CDR3 is 14 residues long. V dropped 4 bases and J dropped 4 bases, with 12 bases sitting between them. The germline V gene encodes CDR1 LGHDT and CDR2 YNNKEL (reference sequence). The CDR3 loop is CASSPFNRADTQYF. CDR3 sequence (DNA): TGTGCCAGCAGCCCTTTCAACAGGGCAGATACGCAGTATTTT.

This clonotype was counted a single time. J is TRBJ2-5 and V is TRBV7-2; 9 positions match TRBD1. Per the germline V gene, CDR1 is SGHTA and CDR2 is FQGNSA. CDR3 length: 15 residues. V was clipped by 2 bases and J by 7 bases; unmatched bases: 8. The CDR3 here is CASSLSGQGGGTQYF. CDR3 coding DNA: TGTGCCAGCAGCTTATCGGGACAGGGTGGCGGGACCCAGTACTTC.

The rearrangement uses TRBV7-2 and TRBJ2-2; D is unresolved. The CDR3 sequence is 16 residues long. V gave up 4 bases and J gave up 6 bases, with 18 bases separating them. Per germline, CDR1 SGHTA and CDR2 FQGNSA. The CDR3 protein is CASSSHLVIRAGELFF. DNA of the CDR3: TGTGCCAGCAGCTCACACCTCGTTATACGGGCCGGGGAGCTGTTTTTT.

The chain employs TRBV5-4 and TRBJ2-2; 14 bases fit TRBD2. Germline V CDR1 and CDR2: SGHNT, YYREEE (reference sequence). The junction had 15 bases not matched to a gene; V was cut back by 2 bases and J by 0 bases. This CDR3 is built from 22 residues. CDR3 in amino acids: CASSFYYPSGTSGGSNTGELFF. Written as DNA, the CDR3 is TGTGCCAGCAGCTTCTACTATCCTTCCGGGACTAGCGGGGGTTCGAACACCGGGGAGCTGTTTTTT.

The chain combines TRBV9 with TRBJ2-7, with D maybe TRBD1 (5 bases). The DNA end is more similar to TRBJ2-5, so the J call may be wrong. The germline CDR1 and CDR2 sequences are SGDLS and YYNGEE. CDR3 length: 14 amino acids. The CDR3 DNA sequence: TGTGCCAGCAGCGTAGCTGACAGTCAGGAGACCCAGTACTTC. It specifies CASSVADSQETQYF.